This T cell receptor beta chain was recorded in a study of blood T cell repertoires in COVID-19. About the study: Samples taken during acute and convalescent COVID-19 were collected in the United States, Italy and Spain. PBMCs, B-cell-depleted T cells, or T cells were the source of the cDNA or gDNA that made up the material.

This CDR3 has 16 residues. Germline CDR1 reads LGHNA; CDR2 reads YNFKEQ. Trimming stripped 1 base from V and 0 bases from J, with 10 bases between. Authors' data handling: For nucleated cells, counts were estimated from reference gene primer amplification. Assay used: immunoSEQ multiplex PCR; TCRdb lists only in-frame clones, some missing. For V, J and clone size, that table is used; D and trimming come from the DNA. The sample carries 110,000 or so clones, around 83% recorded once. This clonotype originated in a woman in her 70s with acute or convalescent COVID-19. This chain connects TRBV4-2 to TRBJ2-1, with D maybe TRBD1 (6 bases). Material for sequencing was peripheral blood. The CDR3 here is CASSQAGVLSYNEQFF. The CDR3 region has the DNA TGTGCCAGCAGCCAAGCAGGGGTTCTCTCCTACAATGAGCAGTTCTTC.